The rows below give T cell receptor beta chains drawn from one sample of a study of blood T cell repertoires in COVID-19. Clones were read by immunoSEQ multiplex PCR, and TCRdb kept only the in-frame ones, dropping some. The repertoire holds under 250,000 clones, under 90% seen once, with about 2.7% in the top ten. Material for sequencing was peripheral blood. The origin of the receptors is a woman aged 40 to 50 with active or convalescent COVID-19. The CDR3 runs from the conserved cysteine through the conserved F or W. D genes are given only for firm matches. Clone size appears in some rows only: once, few, many, or a class for an expanded clone.

size,J,D,V,DNA,CDR3
.,TRBJ1-2,TRBD1,TRBV3-1/TRBV3-2,TGTGCCAGCAGCCCCCAAGGACAGGGGGGGGACTATGGCTACACCTTC,CASSPQGQGGDYGYTF
.,TRBJ1-5,.,TRBV6-4,TGTGCCAGCAGTGACGGGCGGGATCAGCCCCAGCATTTT,CASSDGRDQPQHF
.,TRBJ1-2,.,TRBV2,TGTGCCAGCAGGGCGACAGATTACTATGGCTACACCTTC,CASRATDYYGYTF
.,TRBJ2-4,TRBD1,TRBV5-8,TGTGCCAGCAGCTACCGGGACAGGGGATCCAAAAACATTCAGTACTTC,CASSYRDRGSKNIQYF
.,TRBJ2-3,.,TRBV24-1,TGTGCCACCAGTGATAGTGTCCGGAGCACAGATACGCAGTATTTT,CATSDSVRSTDTQYF
.,TRBJ1-1,TRBD1,TRBV2,TGTGCCAGCAGTGAGGAGACGACAGGGATCATGAACACTGAAGCTTTCTTT,CASSEETTGIMNTEAFF
.,TRBJ2-2,.,TRBV4-1,TGCGCCAGCAGCCAAGTTCACGGGGGGCGCTTAGACGGGGAGCTGTTTTTT,CASSQVHGGRLDGELFF
.,TRBJ2-1,.,TRBV7-9,TGTGCCAGCAGCTTCGAGGGGGGGTCCCATGAGCAGTTCTTC,CASSFEGGSHEQFF
once,TRBJ2-1,TRBD1,TRBV3-1/TRBV3-2,TGTGCCAGCAGCCAAGAAGGACAGGGGTTCGACAATGAGCAGTTCTTC,CASSQEGQGFDNEQFF
.,TRBJ2-7,TRBD2,TRBV19,TGTGCCAGTAGCCTTACTAGCGGGGGCTCCTACGAGCAGTACTTC,CASSLTSGGSYEQYF
.,TRBJ2-3,.,TRBV30,TGTGCCTGGGCCGAGGCGAGCGGCTCAGATACGCAGTATTTT,CAWAEASGSDTQYF
.,TRBJ1-3,.,TRBV4-2,TGTGCCAGCAGCCAAGAAACGCCTCGGAGGGGGGGCATATATTTT,CASSQETPRRGGIYF
once,TRBJ1-5,.,TRBV6-5,TGTGCCAGCCGCGAGAGCAATCAGCCCCAGCATTTT,CASRESNQPQHF
.,TRBJ2-6,.,TRBV3-1/TRBV3-2,TGTGCCAGCAGCCAAGGTCGCCACTATTCTGGGGCCAACGTCCTGACTTTC,CASSQGRHYSGANVLTF
.,TRBJ1-1,.,TRBV24-1,TGTGCCACCAGTGGGGTGGATGAGGGGGACACTGAAGCTTTCTTT,CATSGVDEGDTEAFF
.,TRBJ2-5,TRBD2,TRBV28,TGTGCCAGCAGTCGGGGGACGCTAGCGGGGGGCTCCCAAGAGACCCAGTACTTC,CASSRGTLAGGSQETQYF
.,TRBJ2-7,TRBD1,TRBV5-6,TGTGCCAGCAGCAGTTTGAGCGAGGGGACAGTGAGTTTCTACGAGCAGTACTTC,CASSSLSEGTVSFYEQYF
few,TRBJ1-6,.,TRBV3-1/TRBV3-2,TGTGCCAGCAGCCCGCGGGGGGGGAATTCACCCCTCCACTTT,CASSPRGGNSPLHF
.,TRBJ1-2,.,TRBV19,TGTGCCAGTAGTACCGACCCTATTTCAGGTGGCTACACCTTC,CASSTDPISGGYTF
.,TRBJ2-1,TRBD2,TRBV29-1,TGCAGCGTTGTGGGCGGGAGAAGGATGAATGAGCAGTTCTTC,CSVVGGRRMNEQFF
.,TRBJ1-1,TRBD1,TRBV19,TGTGCCAGTAGTATTTGGTTGTCAGTGGGGGACAGGGGAGGGGCTGAAGCTTTCTTT,CASSIWLSVGDRGGAEAFF
.,TRBJ2-7,TRBD2,TRBV7-2,TGTGCCAGCAGCTTATCAGCGGGACGCACCTACGAGCAGTACTTC,CASSLSAGRTYEQYF
once,TRBJ1-4,.,TRBV9,TGTGCCAGCAGCGATACCGGACCGGGACAAGCTAATGAAAAACTGTTTTTT,CASSDTGPGQANEKLFF
.,TRBJ1-2,.,TRBV27,TGTGCCAGCAGACGCTACCCAGGGAACTATGGCTACACCTTC,CASRRYPGNYGYTF
.,TRBJ2-7,.,TRBV11-2,TGTGCCAGCAACCAAAGACAGGCGAGCTCCTACGAGCAGTACTTC,CASNQRQASSYEQYF
.,TRBJ2-7,.,TRBV27,TGTGCCAGCAGTACGCGAAGGGGCCCACCCTACGAGCAGTACTTC,CASSTRRGPPYEQYF
.,TRBJ1-1,.,TRBV12-3/TRBV12-4,TGTGCCAGCAGTTCCTGGCTGAACACTGAAGCTTTCTTT,CASSSWLNTEAFF
.,TRBJ1-5,TRBD1,TRBV10-3,TGTGCCATCAGTGGGACAGGGGCAGGGAATCAGCCCCAGCATTTT,CAISGTGAGNQPQHF
once,TRBJ1-5,TRBD1,TRBV12-5,TGTGCTAGTGGTTTGGCAACAGGGGTTGGCAATCAGCCCCAGCATTTT,CASGLATGVGNQPQHF
.,TRBJ1-2,TRBD1,TRBV28,TGTGCCAGCAGTTTAGTATCGGGACAGGGCCATGGCTACACCTTC,CASSLVSGQGHGYTF
.,TRBJ2-3,TRBD1,TRBV5-1,TGCGCCAGCAGCTTGGAGGGGACAGGGCCCGGTACGCAGTATTTT,CASSLEGTGPGTQYF
.,TRBJ2-3,.,TRBV7-2,TGTGCCAGCAGCTCCCCCGGAGTGCAGTATTTT,CASSSPGVQYF
.,TRBJ2-1,.,TRBV21-1,TGTGCCAGGGAGGTATTCCTGGACAATGAGCAGTTCTTC,CAREVFLDNEQFF
.,TRBJ1-1,TRBD1,TRBV7-9,TGTGCCAGCAGCCCCTTCCTGGGACAGGGGGTCTCGATGAACACTGAAGCTTTCTTT,CASSPFLGQGVSMNTEAFF
.,TRBJ1-1,TRBD1,TRBV2,TGTGCCAGCAGGAAGGGGGCGGGGAACACTGAAGCTTTCTTT,CASRKGAGNTEAFF
.,TRBJ2-7,.,TRBV18,TGTGCCAGCTCACCACCCCTAAGCTACGAGCAGTACTTC,CASSPPLSYEQYF
few,TRBJ2-2,.,TRBV6-2/TRBV6-3,TGTGCCAGCAGTTTTTATCGGGGGTCTTCCCCCGGGGAGCTGTTTTTT,CASSFYRGSSPGELFF
.,TRBJ1-1,.,TRBV27,TGTGCCAGCAGCCACGGGGGGGGGAACACTGAAGCTTTCTTT,CASSHGGGNTEAFF
few,TRBJ2-7,.,TRBV5-1,TGCGCCAGCAGTACCCCCTCCGGCTCCTACGAGCAGTACTTC,CASSTPSGSYEQYF
.,TRBJ1-6,TRBD1,TRBV4-2,TGTGCCAGCAGCCAAATCCTGGGACAGAGCTCCTATAATTCACCCCTCCACTTT,CASSQILGQSSYNSPLHF
.,TRBJ1-1,.,TRBV3-1/TRBV3-2,TGTGCCAGCGGAACGGGTTTGAGGGACACTGAAGCTTTCTTT,CASGTGLRDTEAFF
.,TRBJ2-1,TRBD1,TRBV4-3,TGCGCCAGCGGGGATCGGACAGGGAGCTCCTACAATGAGCAGTTCTTC,CASGDRTGSSYNEQFF
.,TRBJ2-3,TRBD2,TRBV5-1,TGCGCCAGCAGCACAGCGGGAGGGTGGGCAGATACGCAGTATTTT,CASSTAGGWADTQYF
.,TRBJ2-1,TRBD2,TRBV4-1,TGCGCCAGCAGCCAAGGATTCAGACTAGCGGGTCTCAATGAGCAGTTCTTC,CASSQGFRLAGLNEQFF
.,TRBJ2-3,TRBD1,TRBV7-9,TGTGCCAGCAGCTTAGCTCGGACAGGGGGCTTGATGGATACGCAGTATTTT,CASSLARTGGLMDTQYF
.,TRBJ2-5,.,TRBV4-2,TGTGCCAGCAGCCAAGATCGGCTCCGAGGCAGTCCGCAGACCCAGTACTTC,CASSQDRLRGSPQTQYF
many,TRBJ1-1,.,TRBV30,TGTGCCTGGAGTTGGGAGGGGAGGGCTTTCTTT,CAWSWEGRAFF
.,TRBJ1-1,.,TRBV24-1,TGTGCCACCAGTGATTTGGTGCCGGGGAGGGACACTGAAGCTTTCTTT,CATSDLVPGRDTEAFF
.,TRBJ2-2,.,TRBV28,TGTGCCAGCGTGGGACTCGGGAACACCGGGGAGCTGTTTTTT,CASVGLGNTGELFF
.,TRBJ1-2,.,TRBV10-2,TGCGCCAGCAGTGAGGTTCAGGGGCTTTATGCTAACTATGGCTACACCTTC,CASSEVQGLYANYGYTF
.,TRBJ2-7,TRBD1,TRBV10-1,TGCGCCAGCAGTCCCGGGACAGCGAGCTCCTACGAGCAGTACTTC,CASSPGTASSYEQYF
.,TRBJ2-1,TRBD1,TRBV5-1,TGCGCCAGCACCTCCTCCCGACAGGGGCCCTACAATGAGCAGTTCTTC,CASTSSRQGPYNEQFF
.,TRBJ2-7,TRBD1,TRBV19,TGTGCCAGTATGTCTCTATCGGGGACAGGGGATAACGAGCAGTACTTC,CASMSLSGTGDNEQYF